Presented here are 18 T cell receptor beta chains from one specimen sequenced in a study of blood T cells in healthy people across ages. For the second PCR, which ran for about 7 to 11 cycles, a sample-barcoded 5' primer and a J-beta primer mix were used. TCRdb called the 5' RACE reads again in MiXCR, with one record for every CDR3 protein. The sample has 1.5 million to 2 million distinct CDR3 sequences, 28% seen once. Sequenced: blood. The origin of the receptors is a woman younger than 45 in good health.

This clonotype was counted between two and nine times. The chain carries TRBV6-5 and TRBJ2-5; weak D call: TRBD2 (6 bases). Germline CDR1 reads MNHEY; CDR2 reads SVGAGI. Trimming removed 5 bases from V and 11 bases from J, with 27 bases in between. The CDR3 consists of 16 residues. Here the CDR3 reads CASSTIGGSRYNEQYF. The DNA of the CDR3 is TGTGCCAGCAGTACCATTGGGGGGTCCAGGTACAATGAGCAGTACTTC.

The sample holds many counts of this clonotype. The chain has TRBV20-1 and TRBJ2-7; D gene unclear. The CDR3 length is 13 residues. Trimming left V 6 bases short and J 1 base short, with 13 bases between. Germline V gene data show CDR1 as DFQATT and CDR2 as SNEGSKA (reference sequence). The CDR3 loop is CSARRHLSYEQYF. The CDR3 DNA follows: TGCAGTGCCAGGCGGCATCTATCCTACGAGCAGTACTTC.

This clonotype appeared many times. The rearrangement joins TRBV29-1 to TRBJ2-1, with 11 bases aligning to TRBD2. In germline, CDR1 is SQVTM, CDR2 ANQGSEA. V gave up 0 bases and J gave up 7 bases; unmatched junction bases: 5. This CDR3 is 15 amino acids long. The CDR3 DNA reads as TGCAGCGTTGAAGATCTAGCGGGAGGCCGGAATGAGCAGTTCTTC. Translation gives CSVEDLAGGRNEQFF.

The chain links TRBV27 to TRBJ2-3; tentatively, D is TRBD2 (5 bases). The CDR3 extends over 15 amino acids. The V end lost 5 bases, the J end lost 8 bases, and 20 bases lay between the germline ends. CDR1 MNHEY and CDR2 SMNVEV come from the germline V gene (reference sequence). The CDR3 loop is CASSRGGGLSGTQYF. CDR3 in DNA: TGTGCCAGCAGTCGCGGAGGTGGCCTCTCGGGTACGCAGTATTTT.

This clonotype was detected once. The chain uses TRBV20-1 and TRBJ1-1, with D perhaps matching TRBD1 (5 bases). V was clipped by 0 bases and J by 2 bases, with 16 bases between them. Germline values: CDR1 DFQATT, CDR2 SNEGSKA (reference sequence). This CDR3 spans 16 amino acids. CDR3 nucleotide sequence: TGCAGTGCTAGAGATACCCCCGGTAGGGGCAACACTGAAGCTTTCTTT. Translated, it gives CSARDTPGRGNTEAFF.

A note on this clonotype: A read error is possible here, since a much larger clone lies one base away. V gene TRBV29-1 combines with J gene TRBJ2-7; tentative D call: TRBD2 (5 bases). This CDR3 is 13 amino acids long. V was trimmed by 4 bases and J by 5 bases, leaving 15 bases between them. CDR1 and CDR2 from the germline V gene are SQVTM and ANQGSEA. The CDR3 DNA is TGCAGCGTTGGACTATTAACAGATGACGAGCAGTACTTC. Translated, it gives CSVGLLTDDEQYF.

This clonotype was seen only a few times. The V and J genes are TRBV3-1 and TRBJ1-6; D remains ambiguous. V was shortened by 1 base and J by 10 bases, with 11 bases between the two germline ends. The CDR3 is made up of 14 amino acids. Germline loops: CDR1 LGHDT, CDR2 YNNKEL (reference sequence). CDR3 amino acids: CASSQAVDGSPLHF. The DNA for the CDR3 is TGTGCCAGCAGCCAAGCCGTCGATGGCTCACCCCTCCACTTT.

The rearrangement links TRBV2 to TRBJ2-1; D is unclear. V lost 7 bases and J lost 6, with 16 bases in between. CDR1 is SNHLY and CDR2 is FYNNEI in the germline V gene. This CDR3 spans 14 amino acids. The CDR3 coding sequence is TGTGCCAGCATGCTCCGGGCTAGTTCCAATGAGCAGTTCTTC. Translating it yields CASMLRASSNEQFF.

This chain connects TRBV20-1 to TRBJ2-5, with 8 nucleotides matching TRBD1. Germline CDR1 DFQATT, CDR2 SNEGSKA (reference sequence). The CDR3 is 16 amino acids. V shed 5 bases, J shed 7 bases, and the junction held 18 bases outside the gene matches. This CDR3 reads CSAAAEAGGMRGTQYF. The CDR3, as DNA: TGCAGTGCTGCCGCTGAGGCAGGGGGCATGCGAGGGACCCAGTACTTC.

This clonotype was seen a few times. The chain recombines TRBV6-1 with TRBJ2-3, with 8 positions matching TRBD1. The junction had 6 bases not matched to a gene; V was cut back by 7 bases and J by 3 bases. Germline CDR1 and CDR2: MNHNS and SASEGT. This CDR3 contains 14 residues. The CDR3 nucleotides are TGTGCCAGCAAGACAGGGGTGGGTACAGATACGCAGTATTTT. Translating gives CASKTGVGTDTQYF.

This clonotype was seen at least ten times. The chain carries TRBV20-1 and TRBJ2-7; possibly TRBD1 for D (7 bases). The CDR3 is 19 residues long. Germline V gene data show CDR1 as DFQATT and CDR2 as SNEGSKA (reference sequence). V was pared by 3 bases and J by 0 bases, with 27 bases between. The CDR3 coding sequence is TGCAGTGCTAGGGGGAGGCCGCTTGACAGGGAGTCGTACTCCTACGAGCAGTACTTC. Its protein is CSARGRPLDRESYSYEQYF.

In its sample, this clonotype was seen a few times. The rearrangement joins TRBV20-1 to TRBJ1-2, with unresolved D. CDR1 and CDR2 (germline): DFQATT, SNEGSKA (reference sequence). The V gene lost 8 bases and the J gene lost 8 bases, with 15 bases spanning the gap. The CDR3 runs 11 residues. This CDR3 is CSWKGSAGYTF. The CDR3, as DNA: TGCAGTTGGAAAGGGTCGGCAGGCTACACCTTC.

The V and J genes are TRBV13 and TRBJ1-1; 7 positions match TRBD1. CDR1 PRHDT and CDR2 FYEKMQ come from the germline V gene (reference sequence). Trimming took 5 bases from V and 1 from J; bases not matched to a gene: 16. This CDR3 comprises 18 residues. The CDR3 DNA is TGTGCCAGCAGCCCCCGTCTGGGGACAGCGGTGGCGAACACTGAAGCTTTCTTT. Translated: CASSPRLGTAVANTEAFF.

The rearrangement joins TRBV7-9 to TRBJ1-1; D ambiguous. Trimming removed 10 bases at V and 8 bases at J, with 17 bases between. CDR3 size: 12 residues. Per the germline V gene, CDR1 is SEHNR and CDR2 is FQNEAQ (reference sequence). The CDR3 DNA reads as TGTGCCACCATTGAAGGTGGGCAGGAAGCTTTCTTT. Translated, it gives CATIEGGQEAFF.

About this clonotype itself: A much more abundant neighbour one base away suggests this may be a read error. This chain uses TRBV20-1 with TRBJ2-1, with 13 bases matching TRBD2. Germline V gene lookup returns CDR1 DFQATT and CDR2 SNEGSKA (reference sequence). After removal of 6 bases from V and 13 bases from J, the junction contained 12 bases not matched to a gene. The CDR3 covers 14 residues. The CDR3 is CSAPGLAGVETQFF. The CDR3 nucleotides read TGCAGTGCCCCCGGACTAGCGGGAGTTGAGACCCAGTTCTTC.

Points on this clonotype: An end of the junction does not agree with germline; a read error may underlie this. The genes are TRBV5-1 and TRBJ1-4, with D uncertain. The CDR3 sequence is 13 residues long. Germline assignment: CDR1 SGHRS and CDR2 YFSETQ. This CDR3 is CASSLDFGEKRFF. The CDR3 DNA reads as TGCGCCAGCAGCTTGGACTTTGGCGAAAAACGGTTTTTT.

This clonotype was detected only a few times. The rearrangement links TRBV12-3 or TRBV12-4 to TRBJ2-3, with TRBD2 matching 13 bases. Trimming cost V 6 bases and J 4 bases; bases outside gene matches: 7. This CDR3 comprises 16 residues. The CDR3 bases are TGTGCCAGCAGCCCACTAGCGGGGGGGGTCGCAGATACGCAGTATTTT. It yields the protein CASSPLAGGVADTQYF.

The chain couples TRBV7-2 to TRBJ2-5; TRBD2 agrees at 12 bases. The junction had 8 bases not matched to a gene; V was cut back by 5 bases and J by 7 bases. Germline V gene sequence: CDR1 SGHTA, CDR2 FQGNSA. CDR3 length: 15 residues. Written as DNA, the CDR3 is TGTGCCAGCAGCCTCAGGACTAGCGGGGAGGGGACCCAGTACTTC. This translates into CASSLRTSGEGTQYF.